The 16 T cell receptor beta chains below all came from one sample that was sequenced in a study of CD8 T cells in Susac syndrome. Random hexamers were used to reverse transcribe an amount of roughly 0.45 to 1 ug RNA. Each CDR3 protein gets one entry after TCRdb re-called the immunoSEQ multiplex PCR reads with MiXCR. The profile shows about 120,000 distinct CDR3 sequences, 94% of them singletons. What was sequenced was CD4+ T cells from PBMCs. The receptor set was obtained from a human donor in good health.

The chain links TRBV7-9 to TRBJ2-1, with 11 nucleotides matching TRBD2. This CDR3 is 16 amino acids long. Germline loops: CDR1 SEHNR, CDR2 FQNEAQ (reference sequence). Losses at the gene ends were 6 bases for V and 1 base for J; bases not matched to a gene: 5. The chain's CDR3 is CASRSGTSGSYNEQFF. CDR3 bases: TGTGCCAGCAGATCCGGGACTAGCGGATCCTACAATGAGCAGTTCTTC.

The DNA of the CDR3 is TGCGCCAGCAGCCAAGGGTCCGGCGGGACCCAAGAGACCCAGTACTTC. It yields the protein CASSQGSGGTQETQYF. V gene TRBV4-3 combines with J gene TRBJ2-5, with TRBD2 as a possible D gene (6 bases). Trimming left V 1 base short and J 1 base short, with 13 bases between. CDR3 length equals 16 residues. In germline, CDR1 is LGHNA, CDR2 YSLEER.

The chain is built from TRBV29-1 and TRBJ2-2; tentatively, D is TRBD1 or TRBD2 (5 bases each). Germline values: CDR1 SQVTM, CDR2 ANQGSEA. The CDR3 sequence is 13 residues long. V was trimmed by 2 bases and J by 4 bases, leaving 8 bases between them. CDR3 nucleotides: TGCAGCGTTGAACTGAGGGGCACCGGGGAGCTGTTTTTT. This gives the protein CSVELRGTGELFF.

In this sample, this clonotype turned up once. The chain has TRBV6-6 and TRBJ1-1; D gene ambiguous. V was trimmed by 4 bases and J by 8 bases, leaving 17 bases between them. This CDR3 comprises 14 residues. In germline, CDR1 is MNHNY, CDR2 SVGAGI (reference sequence). CDR3 in amino acids: CASSSRGTQREAFF. The CDR3 bases are TGTGCCAGCAGTTCCCGTGGCACCCAGCGGGAAGCTTTCTTT.

The J gene is TRBJ2-1, the V gene TRBV3-1; maybe TRBD2 (7 bases). The CDR3 is 13 amino acids. Germline V gene data show CDR1 as LGHDT and CDR2 as YNNKEL (reference sequence). Trimming shortened V by 2 bases and J by 9 bases, and 11 bases separated the two germline ends. This CDR3 is CASSQRGGGEQFF. In DNA form, the CDR3 reads TGTGCCAGCAGCCAAAGGGGGGGTGGTGAGCAGTTCTTC.

In nucleotides, the CDR3 is TGCGCCAGCAGCTTGGGCACAGGGGAAGGGGAGACCCAGTACTTC. Translation: CASSLGTGEGETQYF. The chain employs TRBV5-1 and TRBJ2-5, with 7 bases aligning to TRBD1. Germline CDR1 reads SGHRS; CDR2 reads YFSETQ. V gave up 0 bases and J gave up 5 bases; unmatched junction bases: 7. CDR3 length: 15 amino acids.

The V gene is TRBV5-6, the J gene TRBJ2-4, with a weak D call TRBD2 (5 bases). CDR1 and CDR2 from the germline V gene are SGHDT and YYEEEE. The V and J ends lost 4 bases and 6 bases respectively, with 8 bases between them. CDR3 length equals 12 residues. In DNA form, the CDR3 reads TGTGCCAGCAGCCTGGACTTAAACATTCAGTACTTC. Its protein product is CASSLDLNIQYF.

The chain carries TRBV4-2 and TRBJ2-3; TRBD2 aligns across 9 bases. The junction had 14 bases not matched to a gene; V was cut back by 4 bases and J by 0 bases. The CDR3 runs to 19 residues. Germline V CDR1 and CDR2: LGHNA, YNFKEQ. Here the CDR3 reads CASSPVTRVTSGSTDTQYF. The CDR3 region has the DNA TGTGCCAGCAGCCCCGTAACCCGCGTGACTAGCGGAAGCACAGATACGCAGTATTTT.

The rearrangement links TRBV2 to TRBJ1-2, with D unclear. Germline V gives CDR1 SNHLY, CDR2 FYNNEI. Trimming removed 2 bases at V and 8 bases at J, with 12 bases between. The CDR3 sequence is 13 residues long. The CDR3 region has the DNA TGTGCCAGCAGTGAACTTCCCGCCGGCGGCTACACCTTC. This codes for CASSELPAGGYTF.

The V gene is TRBV6-1, the J gene TRBJ1-5; TRBD1 might be the D (6 bases). From germline, CDR1 is MNHNS and CDR2 SASEGT. The CDR3 runs 13 residues. Trimming took 3 bases from V and 6 from J, leaving 9 bases between them. CDR3 sequence (DNA): TGTGCCAGCAGTGATAGGGGGATTCAGCCCCAGCATTTT. This sequence encodes CASSDRGIQPQHF.

The chain links TRBV6-5 to TRBJ2-7; 13 bases line up with TRBD2. CDR1 and CDR2 from the germline V gene are MNHEY and SVGAGI. The CDR3 covers 15 residues. Losses at the gene ends were 6 bases for V and 2 bases for J; bases not matched to a gene: 4. CDR3 in amino acids: CASRDGTSGTYEQYF. CDR3 nucleotide sequence: TGTGCCAGCAGGGATGGGACTAGCGGGACCTACGAGCAGTACTTC.

The chain recombines TRBV5-4 with TRBJ2-2; 8 nucleotides line up with TRBD2. The CDR3 is 16 amino acids. Germline CDR1 is SGHNT and CDR2 is YYREEE (reference sequence). The J segment lost 5 bases and the V segment lost 0 bases, leaving 6 bases of the junction unmatched. CDR3 sequence: CASSLEWASGTGELFF. The CDR3 coding sequence is TGTGCCAGCAGCTTGGAATGGGCTAGCGGGACCGGGGAGCTGTTTTTT.

The gene calls are TRBV23-1 and TRBJ2-1; the D is unclear. TRBV23-1 is classed as an ORF, of uncertain function. V lost 0 bases and J 10 bases, leaving 7 bases between the germline ends. This CDR3 has 12 amino acids. The CDR3 loop reads CASSQSFREQFF. CDR3 in DNA: TGCGCCAGCAGTCAATCGTTTCGGGAGCAGTTCTTC.

The V and J genes are TRBV12-3 or TRBV12-4 and TRBJ2-7; 9 positions agree with TRBD1. V was clipped by 8 bases and J by 5 bases; unmatched bases: 19. The CDR3 consists of 17 residues. CDR3 region: CASWDREWAPVRDEQYF. CDR3 coding DNA: TGTGCCAGCTGGGACAGGGAGTGGGCCCCGGTCCGGGACGAGCAGTACTTC.

The chain couples TRBV2 to TRBJ2-7; D is perhaps TRBD1 or TRBD2 (5 bases each). The ends were cut back, 6 bases at V and 0 bases at J, with 15 bases in the middle. This CDR3 has 15 residues. The germline V gene encodes CDR1 SNHLY and CDR2 FYNNEI. CDR3 in DNA: TGTGCCAGCAGAACCGGGACGTCACGCTCCTACGAGCAGTACTTC. Translated: CASRTGTSRSYEQYF.

V usage is TRBV2 and J usage is TRBJ2-5; possible D gene TRBD1, 5 bases. The CDR3 spans 15 residues. Germline V gene lookup returns CDR1 SNHLY and CDR2 FYNNEI. V lost 7 bases to trimming and J lost 4 bases, with 19 bases between them. CDR3 sequence (DNA): TGTGCCAGCACCCCCCTTTCCAGGGTCGGAGAGACCCAGTACTTC. This codes for CASTPLSRVGETQYF.